This TCR beta chain comes out of a study of blood T cell repertoires in COVID-19. Whole-study context: Collection of acute and convalescent COVID-19 samples took place in the United States, Italy and Spain.

Under the authors' procedure: The authors estimated nucleated cell counts from reference gene primer amplification. The repertoire was sequenced with immunoSEQ multiplex PCR; TCRdb's copy has only in-frame clones and lacks some. V, J and clone size reflect that table, while D and trimming were determined from the DNA. This sample has about 480,000 clones, with more than 75% found just once. The study assigned cohorts using participant-reported clinical history. Germline values: CDR1 SGHRS, CDR2 YFSETQ. CDR3 size: 15 residues. Germline trimming cut 5 bases from V and 3 bases from J; bases unmatched to any gene: 11.

The sequenced sample consisted of PBMCs or T cells enriched from blood (not recorded which). The origin of this receptor is a woman in her thirties or forties who had recovered from COVID-19. The genes are TRBV5-1 and TRBJ2-7; TRBD1 aligns across 7 bases. Written as DNA, the CDR3 is TGCGCCAGCAGACGAACAGGGGTTTCGATCTACGAGCAGTACTTC. Its protein product is CASRRTGVSIYEQYF.